These 24 T cell receptor beta chains share one sample of origin, sequenced in a study of radiotherapy plus CTLA-4 blockade in lung cancer. Only in-frame clones appear in the TCRdb table, and some are missing; sequencing was by immunoSEQ multiplex PCR. The sample lists more than 40,000 clones, more than 75% seen once, with 3.3% in the top ten. The sequencing here drew on peripheral blood, taken from a patient treated with radiotherapy plus ipilimumab. Receptors originate from a human donor with non-small cell lung cancer who had stable disease on radiotherapy plus ipilimumab.

This sequence joins TRBV7-2 and TRBJ1-2; possibly TRBD1 for D (6 bases). The V gene's germline CDR1 is SGHTA and CDR2 FQGNSA. The CDR3 extends over 15 amino acids. Trimming pared 5 bases from V and 3 bases from J, leaving 16 bases between. The CDR3 DNA sequence: TGTGCCAGCAGCGAACCTTTCTCAGGGGACTATGGCTACACCTTC. It is translated as CASSEPFSGDYGYTF.

This clone was seen only a few times. The J gene is TRBJ1-1, the V gene TRBV20-1; D unclear. Trimming left V 6 bases short and J 8 bases short, with 10 bases between. The CDR3 extends over 10 amino acids. From germline, CDR1 is DFQATT and CDR2 SNEGSKA (reference sequence). In nucleotides, the CDR3 is TGCAGTGCCCGGAGAACCGAAGCTTTCTTT. This encodes CSARRTEAFF.

The gene calls are TRBV11-2 and TRBJ2-5, with D possibly TRBD2 on 6 matching bases. The CDR3 totals 16 residues. The germline V and J ends were trimmed by 5 bases and 5 bases, with 21 bases remaining between them. Germline values: CDR1 SGHAT, CDR2 FQNNGV. CDR3 in amino acids: CASSTRGRGLLETQYF. CDR3 DNA sequence: TGTGCCAGCAGCACGCGGGGCAGAGGACTTTTGGAGACCCAGTACTTC.

This sequence joins TRBV7-9 and TRBJ1-4; the D is unclear. This CDR3 is 17 amino acids long. Per the germline V gene, CDR1 is SEHNR and CDR2 is FQNEAQ (reference sequence). Trimming removed 6 bases from V and 0 bases from J, with 17 bases in between. The CDR3 loop reads CASSYSWAGATNEKLFF. In DNA form, the CDR3 reads TGTGCCAGCAGTTACTCCTGGGCCGGGGCAACTAATGAAAAACTGTTTTTT. Together with reference TRBV7-9 and TRBJ1-4, the CDR3 gives the full variable domain: DTGVSQNPRHKITKRGQNVTFRCDPISEHNRLYWYRQTLGQGPEFLTYFQNEAQLEKSRLLSDRFSAERPKGSFSTLEIQRTEQGDSAMYLCASSYSWAGATNEKLFFGSGTQLSVL.

This rearrangement joins TRBV5-1 to TRBJ2-7; possibly TRBD1 for D (7 bases). This CDR3 has 17 amino acids. Germline CDR1 SGHRS, CDR2 YFSETQ. Between the trimmed V and J ends, which lost 4 bases and 6 bases, there was a span of 26 bases. The CDR3 nucleotides are TGCGCCAGCAGCCTACCCTCCCCTCAGGGGGGAAAAGGCGAGCAGTACTTC. Translation gives CASSLPSPQGGKGEQYF.

The chain has TRBV11-2 and TRBJ2-1; D uncertain. This CDR3 is built from 13 residues. Germline lookup yields CDR1 SGHAT and CDR2 FQNNGV. Trimming removed 1 base from V and 2 bases from J, with 3 bases in between. CDR3 nucleotide sequence: TGTGCCAGCAGCTTAGTAGCCTACAATGAGCAGTTCTTC. It codes for CASSLVAYNEQFF.

This clone appeared a single time. The chain combines TRBV10-3 with TRBJ2-1; 11 nucleotides agree with TRBD2. V lost 4 bases and J lost 4; bases outside the gene matches: 12. The CDR3 spans 18 residues. Germline assignment: CDR1 ENHRY and CDR2 SYGVKD. CDR3 region: CAISVDGILAGVYNEQFF. CDR3 in DNA: TGTGCCATCAGTGTTGATGGGATACTAGCGGGAGTTTACAATGAGCAGTTCTTC.

J is TRBJ2-3 and V is TRBV28, with D perhaps TRBD1 (7 bases). This CDR3 contains 19 residues. The germline V gene has CDR1 MDHEN and CDR2 SYDVKM. Trimming took off 10 bases at V and 2 bases at J, with 31 bases between the two ends. In DNA form, the CDR3 reads TGTGCCATAAGGGGGGAGGACAGGCTTAGACCCAAATACACAGATACGCAGTATTTT. It is translated as CAIRGEDRLRPKYTDTQYF.

The chain joins TRBV9 to TRBJ2-2, with 8 bases lining up with TRBD2. This CDR3 spans 16 amino acids. Per germline, CDR1 SGDLS and CDR2 YYNGEE. V shed 0 bases, J shed 1 base, and the junction held 2 bases outside the gene matches. CDR3 DNA sequence: TGTGCCAGCAGCGTAGCGCTAGCGGGGAACACCGGGGAGCTGTTTTTT. This codes for CASSVALAGNTGELFF.

J is TRBJ2-7 and V is TRBV27, with 11 bases aligning to TRBD1. Germline V CDR1 and CDR2: MNHEY, SMNVEV (reference sequence). The CDR3 runs 16 residues. The ends lost 5 bases at V and 4 bases at J; junction bases unmatched: 10. The CDR3 DNA reads TGTGCCAGCAGTAGGACAGGGGGCCTCGGCCTTTACGAGCAGTACTTC. Protein sequence: CASSRTGGLGLYEQYF.

The chain links TRBV18 to TRBJ2-1; maybe TRBD1 (6 bases). Germline V gives CDR1 KGHSH, CDR2 LQKENI. The CDR3 is 16 amino acids. Trimming left V 1 base short and J 10 bases short, with 20 bases between. The chain's CDR3 is CASSPLQGLGVEEQFF. DNA for the CDR3: TGTGCCAGCTCACCACTCCAGGGGCTAGGGGTAGAGGAGCAGTTCTTC.

The rearrangement uses TRBV7-6 and TRBJ2-5; D is possibly TRBD1 (6 bases). The CDR3 runs 17 residues. CDR1 is SGHVS and CDR2 is FNYEAQ in the germline V gene. V was trimmed by 1 base and J by 1 base, leaving 16 bases between them. DNA of the CDR3: TGTGCCAGCAGCTTAGGTATCCCGGGACAAGCCCAAGAGACCCAGTACTTC. It specifies CASSLGIPGQAQETQYF.

This clone has only a few counts. The V call is TRBV9, the J call TRBJ2-2; D perhaps matches TRBD1 (6 bases). Germline V gives CDR1 SGDLS, CDR2 YYNGEE. CDR3 length: 14 residues. V was trimmed by 0 bases and J by 7 bases, leaving 10 bases between them. The CDR3 protein is CASSVDAGDGELFF. CDR3 in DNA: TGTGCCAGCAGCGTAGATGCAGGGGACGGGGAGCTGTTTTTT.

This rearrangement joins TRBV4-3 to TRBJ2-3; D possibly corresponds to TRBD2 (6 bases). Per germline, CDR1 LGHNA and CDR2 YSLEER. The CDR3 is 16 amino acids. The V end lost 4 bases, the J end lost 4 bases, and 18 bases lay between the germline ends. DNA of the CDR3: TGCGCCAGCAGCCCATCCCCAGCGGAGGGGCCAGATACGCAGTATTTT. It codes for CASSPSPAEGPDTQYF.

The chain employs TRBV9 and TRBJ2-3; weak D call: TRBD2 (6 bases). The CDR3 is 17 amino acids. V was shortened by 0 bases and J by 4 bases, with 18 bases between the two germline ends. The V gene's germline CDR1 is SGDLS and CDR2 YYNGEE. The CDR3 region is CASSVAGESGVADTQYF. DNA of the CDR3: TGTGCCAGCAGCGTAGCGGGGGAGTCGGGAGTGGCAGATACGCAGTATTTT.

The rearrangement joins TRBV5-8 to TRBJ2-1; D perhaps matches TRBD1 (6 bases). Trimming took off 4 bases at V and 12 bases at J, with 20 bases between the two ends. The germline CDR1 and CDR2 sequences are SGHTS and YDEGEE. The CDR3 has 14 residues. The CDR3 protein is CASSRVLGSGVQFF. The CDR3 nucleotides are TGTGCCAGCAGCCGCGTCCTAGGGTCAGGGGTGCAGTTCTTC.

The chain employs TRBV28 and TRBJ2-1; 12 bases align to TRBD2. V gave up 7 bases and J gave up 6 bases; unmatched junction bases: 10. CDR3 size: 16 residues. The germline V gene has CDR1 MDHEN and CDR2 SYDVKM. CDR3 DNA: TGTGCCAGCATCAGAGCACTAGCGGGAGGATCCAATGAGCAGTTCTTC. It codes for CASIRALAGGSNEQFF.

The rearrangement links TRBV5-4 to TRBJ2-7, with a tentative D call TRBD1 (5 bases). Per the germline V gene, CDR1 is SGHNT and CDR2 is YYREEE (reference sequence). The CDR3 spans 14 residues. Trimming removed 1 base from V and 2 bases from J, with 10 bases in between. The chain's CDR3 is CASSLLGLTYEQYF. CDR3 coding DNA: TGTGCCAGCAGCTTGCTGGGGCTTACCTACGAGCAGTACTTC. The full variable domain, in which reference TRBV5-4 and TRBJ2-7 provide the parts outside the CDR3, is ETGVTQSPTHLIKTRGQQVTLRCSSQSGHNTVSWYQQALGQGPQFIFQYYREEENGRGNFPPRFSGLQFPNYSSELNVNALELDDSALYLCASSLLGLTYEQYFGPGTRLTVT.

This rearrangement joins TRBV19 to TRBJ2-3; 9 bases map to TRBD1. CDR3 length: 15 residues. V lost 8 bases, J lost 0 bases, and 6 bases stayed unmatched. Germline values: CDR1 LNHDA, CDR2 SQIVND (reference sequence). In DNA form, the CDR3 reads TGTGCCAGTCAGGACAGGGGATCTAGCACAGATACGCAGTATTTT. This sequence encodes CASQDRGSSTDTQYF.

This clone turned up a few times. The rearrangement uses TRBV27 and TRBJ1-1; the match to TRBD1 covers 9 bases. The CDR3 spans 18 residues. Unmatched junction bases numbered 13, after V lost 5 bases and J lost 0 bases. Germline loops: CDR1 MNHEY, CDR2 SMNVEV (reference sequence). The CDR3 region has the DNA TGTGCCAGCAGTCCTCCTCCGTGGGACAGGGTCATGAACACTGAAGCTTTCTTT. It encodes CASSPPPWDRVMNTEAFF.

This clone was observed a handful of times. V is TRBV11-2 and J is TRBJ2-1, with 9 bases aligning to TRBD2. Germline V gene lookup returns CDR1 SGHAT and CDR2 FQNNGV. The trim removed 5 bases at V and 6 bases at J, leaving 8 bases unmatched. This CDR3 is built from 15 residues. The chain's CDR3 is CASSPQTSGANEQFF. DNA for the CDR3: TGTGCCAGCAGCCCCCAGACTAGCGGAGCCAATGAGCAGTTCTTC.

DNA for the CDR3: TGTGCCTGGAGACGGACACCGAACACCGGGGAGCTGTTTTTT. As protein: CAWRRTPNTGELFF. The chain is built from TRBV30 and TRBJ2-2; tentatively, D is TRBD1 (5 bases). CDR3 length: 14 residues. The V end was cut by 3 bases, the J end by 0 bases, with 8 bases between. Per germline, CDR1 GTSNPN and CDR2 SVGIG (reference sequence). Full variable domain (missing parts from reference TRBV30 and TRBJ2-2): SQTIHQWPATLVQPVGSPLSLECTVEGTSNPNLYWYRQAAGRGLQLLFYSVGIGQISSEVPQNLSASRPQDRQFILSSKKLLLSDSGFYLCAWRRTPNTGELFFGEGSRLTVL.

This chain's CDR3 is CASREVAGGSGGELFF. The CDR3 DNA reads as TGCGCCAGCAGAGAAGTCGCGGGAGGGAGCGGCGGGGAGCTGTTTTTT. The V call is TRBV4-3, the J call TRBJ2-2; 9 bases are a match to TRBD2. Unmatched junction bases numbered 12, after V lost 6 bases and J lost 7 bases. The CDR3 totals 16 residues. Germline V lookup: CDR1 LGHNA, CDR2 YSLEER.

The chain employs TRBV19 and TRBJ1-2; 7 positions agree with TRBD1. The germline V gene encodes CDR1 LNHDA and CDR2 SQIVND (reference sequence). J was trimmed by 4 bases and V by 2 bases; bases with no gene match: 7. CDR3 length: 15 amino acids. CDR3 DNA sequence: TGTGCCAGTAGTATATCCAGGACAGGTGGCTATGGCTACACCTTC. This sequence encodes CASSISRTGGYGYTF.